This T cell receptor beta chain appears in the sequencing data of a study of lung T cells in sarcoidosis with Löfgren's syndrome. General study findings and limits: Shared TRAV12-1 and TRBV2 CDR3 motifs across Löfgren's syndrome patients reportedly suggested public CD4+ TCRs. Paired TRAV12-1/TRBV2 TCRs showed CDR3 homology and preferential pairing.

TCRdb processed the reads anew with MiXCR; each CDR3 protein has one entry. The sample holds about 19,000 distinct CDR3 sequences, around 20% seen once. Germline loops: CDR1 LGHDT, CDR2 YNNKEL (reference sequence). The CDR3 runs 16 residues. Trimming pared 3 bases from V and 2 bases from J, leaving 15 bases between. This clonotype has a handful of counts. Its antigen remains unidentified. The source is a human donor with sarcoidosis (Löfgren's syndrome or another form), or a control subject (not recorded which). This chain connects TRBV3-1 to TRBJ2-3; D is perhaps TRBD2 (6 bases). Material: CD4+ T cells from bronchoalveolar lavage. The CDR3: CASSHPGTQFTDTQYF. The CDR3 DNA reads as TGTGCCAGCAGCCACCCCGGGACTCAGTTCACAGATACGCAGTATTTT.